The 23 T cell receptor beta chains in this list originate from one sample, sequenced in a study of T cells in Graves' hyperthyroidism and ophthalmopathy. Amplified TCR beta CDR3 regions derived from RNA transcripts. Using the HTBI primer set, a first-round RT-PCR was run on the TCR CDR3. MiXCR, run by TCRdb on the multiplex PCR reads, gives a single entry per CDR3 protein. The sample consists of tens of thousands of distinct CDR3 sequences, around 48% of them appearing once. The sample consisted of blood. The receptors stem from a woman between 50 and 59 years old with Graves' hyperthyroidism that later progressed to Graves' ophthalmopathy.

The rearrangement links TRBV7-3 to TRBJ1-2, with unresolved D. The CDR3 length is 13 residues. CDR1 is SGHTA, CDR2 FQGTGA, per germline. V was clipped by 3 bases and J by 4 bases, with 9 bases between them. The CDR3 region is CASSLVPGYGYTF. In DNA, the CDR3 is TGTGCCAGCAGCTTGGTTCCCGGCTATGGCTACACCTTC.

V gene TRBV9 combines with J gene TRBJ2-7; 7 nucleotides align to TRBD2. Germline assignment: CDR1 SGDLS and CDR2 YYNGEE. The trim removed 4 bases at V and 7 bases at J, leaving 14 bases unmatched. The CDR3 length is 15 residues. The CDR3: CASSPLGGYNVEQYF. The CDR3 DNA follows: TGTGCCAGCAGCCCTTTGGGAGGGTACAATGTGGAGCAGTACTTC.

This clonotype was counted a few times. The chain has TRBV7-3 and TRBJ2-2; D gene ambiguous. Germline assignment: CDR1 SGHTA and CDR2 FQGTGA. CDR3 length: 13 residues. Deletions cut 5 bases from V and 2 bases from J, with 6 bases between. CDR3 coding DNA: TGTGCCAGCAGCCCCCAAAACACCGGGGAGCTGTTTTTT. Protein product: CASSPQNTGELFF.

The gene calls are TRBV10-1 and TRBJ1-3; D remains unclear. V dropped 4 bases and J dropped 8 bases, with 12 bases sitting between them. CDR3 length: 13 residues. Germline CDR1 WNHNN, CDR2 SYGVQD (reference sequence). CDR3 sequence: CASSGTELDTIYF. CDR3 coding DNA: TGCGCCAGCAGTGGGACCGAATTGGACACCATATATTTT.

This clonotype was seen repeatedly, ten times or more. V and J are TRBV19 and TRBJ1-5; 10 bases are shared with TRBD1. V lost 6 bases to trimming and J lost 3 bases; unmatched junction nucleotides: 8. The CDR3 totals 16 residues. CDR1 and CDR2 from the germline V gene are LNHDA and SQIVND (reference sequence). The CDR3 here is CASRDRGRNVNQPQHF. The CDR3 DNA follows: TGTGCCAGTAGAGACAGGGGGCGGAACGTCAATCAGCCCCAGCATTTT.

This clonotype has ten or more counts. The genes are TRBV12-3 or TRBV12-4 and TRBJ2-3; D unclear. V dropped 3 bases and J dropped 6 bases, with 7 bases sitting between them. This CDR3 is built from 12 residues. CDR3: CASSFLADTQYF. CDR3 sequence (DNA): TGTGCCAGCAGTTTTTTGGCGGATACGCAGTATTTT.

To note about this clonotype: One junction end disagrees with the germline gene, perhaps due to a read error. The chain links TRBV19 to TRBJ2-7; D possibly corresponds to TRBD2 (6 bases). The germline V gene encodes CDR1 LNHDA and CDR2 SQIVND (reference sequence). The length of the CDR3 is 13 residues. CDR3 residues: CVSSIRKDYEQYF. Here the CDR3 DNA reads TGTGTCAGTAGTATTCGTAAGGACTATGAGCAGTACTTC.

This clonotype was seen many times. The chain joins TRBV7-3 to TRBJ1-2; D might be TRBD1 (5 bases). V lost 2 bases to trimming and J lost 3 bases, with 13 bases between them. Germline CDR1 and CDR2: SGHTA and FQGTGA. CDR3 size: 15 residues. DNA for the CDR3: TGTGCCAGCAGCTTAGCGGGGGGGGTCGACTATGGCTACACCTTC. Translated, it gives CASSLAGGVDYGYTF.

This clonotype was observed many times. This chain joins TRBV30 and TRBJ1-2; 8 nucleotides match TRBD1. The J segment lost 7 bases and the V segment lost 7 bases, leaving 5 bases of the junction unmatched. The CDR3 loop spans 11 amino acids. CDR1 and CDR2 from the germline V gene are GTSNPN and SVGIG (reference sequence). This CDR3 is CASDRGVGYTF. For the CDR3, the DNA is TGTGCCTCCGACAGGGGAGTTGGCTACACCTTC. Supplemented by reference TRBV30 and TRBJ1-2, the full variable domain reads SQTIHQWPATLVQPVGSPLSLECTVEGTSNPNLYWYRQAAGRGLQLLFYSVGIGQISSEVPQNLSASRPQDRQFILSSKKLLLSDSGFYLCASDRGVGYTFGSGTRLTVV.

This clonotype has ten or more counts. The chain carries TRBV5-6 and TRBJ2-7; D possibly corresponds to TRBD1 (6 bases). The V end lost 4 bases, the J end lost 6 bases, and 20 bases lay between the germline ends. CDR1 and CDR2 (germline): SGHDT, YYEEEE. The CDR3 totals 15 residues. The CDR3 DNA follows: TGTGCCAGCAGCGGAAAGGACAGTCTCTCGCGCGAGCAGTACTTC. Residues: CASSGKDSLSREQYF.

This chain joins TRBV20-1 and TRBJ1-5; D unresolved. This CDR3 region has 15 residues. Germline-derived CDR1 and CDR2 are DFQATT and SNEGSKA (reference sequence). V lost 5 bases, J lost 3 bases, and 17 bases lay in between. CDR3 sequence reads: CSAEGALDDNQPQHF. The CDR3 DNA is TGCAGTGCTGAGGGAGCATTGGACGACAATCAGCCCCAGCATTTT.

There are many counts of this clonotype. The rearrangement uses TRBV11-1 and TRBJ1-1, with 12 bases fitting TRBD1. There are 14 residues in the CDR3. Trimming cost V 3 bases and J 11 bases; bases outside gene matches: 7. The germline V gene has CDR1 SGHAT and CDR2 FQDESV (reference sequence). In nucleotides, the CDR3 is TGTGCCAGCAGCTTCGCCGGGACAGGGGGCTACGCTTTCTTT. Its protein product is CASSFAGTGGYAFF.

This clonotype was observed at least ten times. This chain links TRBV5-6 with TRBJ1-2; unclear D gene. Per the germline V gene, CDR1 is SGHDT and CDR2 is YYEEEE. The CDR3 consists of 13 residues. V was cut by 1 base and J by 4 bases, with 8 bases left in between. The CDR3 nucleotides read TGTGCCAGCAGCTTGTCCCGAAGCTATGGCTACACCTTC. Its translation: CASSLSRSYGYTF. Combining the CDR3 with reference TRBV5-6 and TRBJ1-2 gives the whole variable domain DAGVTQSPTHLIKTRGQQVTLRCSPKSGHDTVSWYQQALGQGPQFIFQYYEEEERQRGNFPDRFSGHQFPNYSSELNVNALLLGDSALYLCASSLSRSYGYTFGSGTRLTVV.

This clonotype was seen at least ten times. The CDR3 region is CASFGRTATNEKLFF. The CDR3 DNA reads TGTGCCAGTTTTGGGCGGACCGCAACTAATGAAAAACTGTTTTTT. The chain employs TRBV19 and TRBJ1-4; D not resolved. Looked up from germline, CDR1 is LNHDA and CDR2 is SQIVND (reference sequence). V dropped 8 bases and J dropped 0 bases, with 13 bases sitting between them. The length of the CDR3 is 15 residues.

There are many counts of this clonotype. This chain links TRBV6-9 with TRBJ2-1; 10 nucleotides agree with TRBD1. Germline lookup yields CDR1 MNHGY and CDR2 SVAAGI. The J segment lost 7 bases and the V segment lost 5 bases, leaving 5 bases of the junction unmatched. This CDR3 comprises 14 residues. The CDR3 region is CASSLGQGYNEQFF. DNA of the CDR3: TGTGCCAGCAGTCTGGGACAGGGGTATAATGAGCAGTTCTTC.

This clonotype is medium-sized (0.01 to 0.1%). The V gene is TRBV24-1, the J gene TRBJ2-1; the D gene is possibly TRBD2 (6 bases). Trimming left V 5 bases short and J 15 bases short, with 19 bases between. CDR1 is KGHDR, CDR2 SFDVKD, per germline. This CDR3 region has 13 residues. CDR3 residues: CATSAPYLTSLFF. The CDR3 DNA is TGTGCCACCAGTGCCCCCTACCTGACTAGTCTGTTCTTC.

For the CDR3, the DNA is TGTGCCAGCAGCCGCCGGACAGGGGATTCGTCTGGAAACACCATATATTTT. This gives the protein CASSRRTGDSSGNTIYF. The chain has TRBV11-2 and TRBJ1-3; 9 bases line up with TRBD1. The CDR3 is 17 amino acids. The germline V gene has CDR1 SGHAT and CDR2 FQNNGV. V shed 5 bases, J shed 1 base, and the junction held 9 bases outside the gene matches.

This clonotype was seen ten or more times. The CDR3: CASGPSSGRTGELFF. The CDR3 DNA follows: TGTGCCAGCGGCCCGTCTAGCGGGCGTACCGGGGAGCTGTTTTTT. The chain joins TRBV12-3 or TRBV12-4 to TRBJ2-2, with 8 positions matching TRBD2. CDR3 size: 15 residues. J gave up 5 bases and V 8 bases, and 10 bases lay outside the gene matches.

This clonotype was picked up many times. The chain links TRBV19 to TRBJ2-3; no definite D call. CDR3 size: 16 residues. CDR1 and CDR2 from the germline V gene are LNHDA and SQIVND (reference sequence). V lost 4 bases to trimming and J lost 0 bases, with 14 bases between them. As DNA, the CDR3 is TGTGCCAGTAGTAGACAACTCAGCCCGAGCACAGATACGCAGTATTTT. It is translated as CASSRQLSPSTDTQYF.

This clonotype occurred many times. This sequence joins TRBV6-5 and TRBJ2-7, with D unclear. Trimming pared 5 bases from V and 6 bases from J, leaving 11 bases between. The germline gives CDR1 MNHEY, CDR2 SVGAGI. The CDR3 is 12 residues long. The CDR3 bases are TGTGCCAGCAGTCCAGGACGAGCCGAGCAGTACTTC. This codes for CASSPGRAEQYF.

In this sample, this clonotype turned up many times. V gene TRBV7-6 combines with J gene TRBJ2-1, with 8 bases identical to TRBD1. The CDR3 runs 15 residues. Trimming at V came to 5 bases and at J to 1 base, leaving 4 bases not matched to a gene. From germline, CDR1 is SGHVS and CDR2 FNYEAQ. This chain's CDR3 is CASSRTGNSYNEQFF. In nucleotides, the CDR3 is TGTGCCAGCAGCCGGACAGGGAATTCCTACAATGAGCAGTTCTTC.

Regarding this clonotype: A read error may produce the germline difference seen at one junction end. J is TRBJ1-6 and V is TRBV7-9; 8 bases line up with TRBD1. The CDR3 extends over 12 amino acids. CDR1 is SEHNR and CDR2 is FQNEAQ in the germline V gene (reference sequence). CDR3: CATRDRSSSLPF. Here the CDR3 DNA reads TGTGCCACCCGGGACAGGTCTTCATCGCTCCCCTTT.

This clonotype was counted ten times or more. This chain joins TRBV20-1 and TRBJ2-1, with TRBD2 identical over 10 bases. Germline V lookup: CDR1 DFQATT, CDR2 SNEGSKA (reference sequence). The CDR3 length is 15 residues. The ends lost 6 bases at V and 8 bases at J; junction bases unmatched: 13. The CDR3 protein is CSAMGASGSTHEQFF. Written as DNA, the CDR3 is TGCAGTGCCATGGGGGCTAGCGGGAGCACCCATGAGCAGTTCTTC.